Detailed here is one T cell receptor (beta chain). Its antigen is not yet known. No much larger clonotype is one base removed from it; base qualities were not supplied. The V and J ends are trimmed by 2 bases and 4 bases, leaving 10 bases between them. According to the germline V gene, CDR1 reads SGHTS and CDR2 reads YDEGEE. Its CDR3 holds 13 amino acids, cysteine through phenylalanine. Here the CDR3 DNA is all that survives: 39 bases in frame from base 1. This specimen's time point label, per the study, means: baseline before first vaccination. Vaccinee samples came from UK trials COV001 and COV002, including a single-blind randomized controlled phase 2/3 trial of AZD1222 (ChAdOx1 nCoV-19) in healthy adults. For TCRbeta chain sequencing, PBMC samples were collected from trial participants at day 0 and at day 28 after the second dose. The CDR3 regions of human TCRbeta chains were subjected to immunosequencing. The study's own analysis went as follows. Repertoire TCRs were matched against a reference library of SARS-CoV-2-specific TCRs generated with the MIRA antigen-specificity platform. Breadth meant the fraction of unique TCRs that were SARS-CoV-2-associated, whereas depth meant the fraction of total T cells that were SARS-CoV-2-associated. Each spike-specific TCR was assigned to its reactive spike region and to a CD4 or CD8 class using the MIRA data. Log10-transformed breadth and depth values were compared by one-way ANOVA with Sidak's multiple comparisons tests. Here the immuneACCESS table is served through TCRdb, limited to in-frame sequences with V and J called. Missing clones are a known gap in these copies; in checked studies unresolved V genes cover under half, and the rest lacks a known reason. Clonal size and the V and J genes are those of that table, whereas D and trimming came from the DNA. For this sample the table gives some 150,000 clones, of which around 91% were detected only once. The ten largest clones add up to 4% to 6% of the sample.

The sample is drawn from a study of T cell responses to AZD1222 COVID-19 vaccine (TCRdb year 2021). A note on the overall study: AZD1222 recipients given second doses at about 4 weeks or at about 12 weeks were pooled, since spike-specific TCR depth and breadth were not found to differ between the two schedules. A total of 233 trial participants underwent TCR sequencing, of whom 200 to 220 received two doses of AZD1222 and about 25 received two doses of the MenACWY control vaccine. Trial participants were enrolled into age subgroups of 18-55, 56-69 and 70-plus years, which contained roughly 140, 27 and 60 TCR-sequenced participants, respectively. Study-level results and caveats: In the small 56-69-year group, the increase in depth fell short of significance, most likely because of low power. Conclusions about previously exposed vaccinees are limited because only six or seven AZD1222 recipients were SARS-CoV-2 seropositive at baseline. Vaccine-associated CD4 TCRs spanned the whole spike protein, with dominant responses in regions 160-218 and 743-854. Because no day 14 peak-response samples were available, repertoires were characterized only after the peak T cell response. After two AZD1222 doses, both the breadth and the depth of spike-specific TCRs were significantly higher than at day 0 and than in MenACWY recipients. Nearly half of unique spike-specific TCRs reportedly recognized epitopes outside regions mutated in the B.1.351 and B.1.1.7 variants. Most participants were white British and females outnumbered males, and the authors suggested that clonal diversity may have been underestimated.

This receptor was obtained from an adult in good health. The source material was peripheral blood, sampled on day 0 of AZD1222 vaccination. The chain joins TRBV5-8 to TRBJ2-7; the D gene assignment is ambiguous. The DNA is as follows: TGTGCCAGCAGCTTAAGGACGGAATACGAGCAGTACTTC. Its translation is CASSLRTEYEQYF.